Below, 10 T cell receptor beta chains from the same sample are listed, as sequenced in a study of shared clonotypes between healthy human individuals. The naive CD8 subset, CD45RO-negative cells positively selected for CCR7, excluded terminally differentiated effector memory CD45RA+ cells. Measured with immunoSEQ multiplex PCR; TCRdb has only the in-frame clones, and not every one. This sample carries a few million clones, approximately 92% of them seen once, and the ten largest clones take about 1.6%. Source material: naive CD8+ T cells from PBMCs. These receptors were taken from a man aged 18 to 35 in good health. Some clones in this sample may be carry-over from other donors' samples.

This clone has a single count. Written as DNA, the CDR3 is TGTGCCAGCAGTGAGTGGGAGATTGAGCAGTTCTTC. Its translation: CASSEWEIEQFF. The chain carries TRBV6-1 and TRBJ2-1; maybe TRBD2 (5 bases). Trimming took 3 bases from V and 9 from J, leaving 9 bases between them. CDR1 and CDR2 from the germline V gene are MNHNS and SASEGT. This CDR3 spans 12 amino acids.

J is TRBJ2-3 and V is TRBV15; D may match TRBD1 or TRBD2 (5 bases each). Trimming removed 3 bases at V and 2 bases at J, with 12 bases between. Per germline, CDR1 LNHNV and CDR2 YYDKDF (reference sequence). The CDR3 loop spans 15 amino acids. The CDR3 nucleotides read TGTGCCACCAGCAGTAGAGGGGCGGTCACAGATACGCAGTATTTT. Translated: CATSSRGAVTDTQYF.

The rearrangement links TRBV5-8 to TRBJ1-2; possible D gene TRBD1, 5 bases. Trimming removed 0 bases from V and 2 bases from J, with 11 bases in between. The germline V gene has CDR1 SGHTS and CDR2 YDEGEE. The CDR3 covers 15 residues. In DNA, the CDR3 is TGTGCCAGCAGCTTGGGGGTCGGGACGAACTATGGCTACACCTTC. It codes for CASSLGVGTNYGYTF.

V and J are TRBV11-2 and TRBJ2-7; D is undetermined. CDR3 length: 13 amino acids. The V end lost 5 bases, the J end lost 6 bases, and 14 bases lay between the germline ends. The germline V gene has CDR1 SGHAT and CDR2 FQNNGV. The CDR3 reads CASSLDAPSEQYF. DNA for the CDR3: TGTGCCAGCAGCCTCGATGCTCCCTCCGAGCAGTACTTC. Full variable domain (missing parts from reference TRBV11-2 and TRBJ2-7): EAGVAQSPRYKIIEKRQSVAFWCNPISGHATLYWYQQILGQGPKLLIQFQNNGVVDDSQLPKDRFSAERLKGVDSTLKIQPAKLEDSAVYLCASSLDAPSEQYFGPGTRLTVT.

This chain uses TRBV10-3 with TRBJ2-3, with a weak D call TRBD1 (6 bases). The V gene's germline CDR1 is ENHRY and CDR2 SYGVKD. The CDR3 has 20 residues. Trimming pared 1 base from V and 2 bases from J, leaving 25 bases between. The CDR3 reads CAISEWNRGNREQPTDTQYF. The CDR3 DNA reads as TGTGCCATCAGTGAGTGGAATAGGGGGAACAGGGAACAACCCACAGATACGCAGTATTTT.

The genes are TRBV9 and TRBJ2-3; D remains ambiguous. The V end was cut by 0 bases, the J end by 0 bases, with 5 bases between. The CDR3 runs 14 residues. CDR1 is SGDLS, CDR2 YYNGEE, per germline. CDR3 sequence reads: CASSVDKSTDTQYF. DNA of the CDR3: TGTGCCAGCAGCGTAGATAAAAGCACAGATACGCAGTATTTT. Using reference TRBV9 and TRBJ2-3 for the parts outside the CDR3, the full variable domain is DSGVTQTPKHLITATGQRVTLRCSPRSGDLSVYWYQQSLDQGLQFLIQYYNGEERAKGNILERFSAQQFPDLHSELNLSSLELGDSALYFCASSVDKSTDTQYFGPGTRLTVL.

About this clone itself: The sample holds other DNA sequences that translate to the same CDR3. The CDR3 bases are TGTGCCAGCAGTGAAGCGGGAGGGGCCACTGAAGCTTTCTTT. This codes for CASSEAGGATEAFF. This chain joins TRBV2 and TRBJ1-1, with D perhaps TRBD1 (5 bases). Between the trimmed V and J ends, which lost 0 bases and 4 bases, there was a span of 9 bases. Germline values: CDR1 SNHLY, CDR2 FYNNEI. The CDR3 sequence is 14 residues long.

This chain joins TRBV28 and TRBJ2-5; no clear D. Germline V CDR1 and CDR2: MDHEN, SYDVKM. The CDR3 is 14 residues long. The germline V and J ends were trimmed by 5 bases and 5 bases, with 15 bases remaining between them. In DNA form, the CDR3 reads TGTGCCAGCAGTCCCTCTCAGGTGCTGGAGACCCAGTACTTC. Translation gives CASSPSQVLETQYF.

V usage is TRBV6-1 and J usage is TRBJ2-4, with a possible D match to TRBD1 (6 bases). This CDR3 comprises 18 residues. CDR1 MNHNS and CDR2 SASEGT come from the germline V gene. Deletions cut 1 base from V and 0 bases from J, with 16 bases between. CDR3 region: CASSEVGWGLGAKNIQYF. CDR3 coding DNA: TGTGCCAGCAGTGAAGTCGGTTGGGGGCTCGGAGCCAAAAACATTCAGTACTTC.

The chain employs TRBV28 and TRBJ1-2; 10 bases agree with TRBD1. This CDR3 is built from 16 residues. Germline V gives CDR1 MDHEN, CDR2 SYDVKM. V shed 4 bases and J 12 bases; nucleotides not matched to a gene: 17. As DNA, the CDR3 is TGTGCCAGCAGTTACGACCGGGACAGGGGAGCCCTGTTTCACACCTTC. Amino acid sequence: CASSYDRDRGALFHTF.